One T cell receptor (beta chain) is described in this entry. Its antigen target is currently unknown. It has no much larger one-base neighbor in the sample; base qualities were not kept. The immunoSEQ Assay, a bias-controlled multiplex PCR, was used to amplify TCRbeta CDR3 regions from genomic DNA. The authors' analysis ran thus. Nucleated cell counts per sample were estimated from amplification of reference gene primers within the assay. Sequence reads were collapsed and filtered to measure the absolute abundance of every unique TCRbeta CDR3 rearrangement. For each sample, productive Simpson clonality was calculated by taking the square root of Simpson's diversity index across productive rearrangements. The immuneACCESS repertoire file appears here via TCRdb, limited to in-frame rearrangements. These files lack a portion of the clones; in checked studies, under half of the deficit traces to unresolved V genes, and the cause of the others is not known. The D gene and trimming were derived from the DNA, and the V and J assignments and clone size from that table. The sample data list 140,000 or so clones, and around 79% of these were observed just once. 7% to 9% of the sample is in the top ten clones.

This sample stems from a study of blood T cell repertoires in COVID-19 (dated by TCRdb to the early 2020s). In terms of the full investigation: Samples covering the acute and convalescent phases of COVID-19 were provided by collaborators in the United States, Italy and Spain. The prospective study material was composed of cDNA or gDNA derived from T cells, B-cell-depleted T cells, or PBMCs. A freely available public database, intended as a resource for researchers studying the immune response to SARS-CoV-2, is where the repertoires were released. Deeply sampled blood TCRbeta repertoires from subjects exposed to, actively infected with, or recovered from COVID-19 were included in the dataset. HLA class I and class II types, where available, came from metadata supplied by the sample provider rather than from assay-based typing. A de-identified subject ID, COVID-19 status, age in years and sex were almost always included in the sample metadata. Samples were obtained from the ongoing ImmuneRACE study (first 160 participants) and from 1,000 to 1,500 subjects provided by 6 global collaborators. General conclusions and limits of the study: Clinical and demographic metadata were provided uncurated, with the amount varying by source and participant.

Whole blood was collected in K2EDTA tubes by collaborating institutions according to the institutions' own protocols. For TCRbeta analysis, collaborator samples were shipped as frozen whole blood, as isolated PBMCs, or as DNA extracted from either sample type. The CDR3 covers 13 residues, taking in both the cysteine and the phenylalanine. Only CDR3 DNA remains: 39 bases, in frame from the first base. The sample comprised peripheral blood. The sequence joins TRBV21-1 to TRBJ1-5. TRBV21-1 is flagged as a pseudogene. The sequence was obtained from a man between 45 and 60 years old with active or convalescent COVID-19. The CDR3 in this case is CASSAGENQPQHF. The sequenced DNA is TGTGCCAGCAGCGCCGGAGAGAATCAGCCCCAGCATTTT.